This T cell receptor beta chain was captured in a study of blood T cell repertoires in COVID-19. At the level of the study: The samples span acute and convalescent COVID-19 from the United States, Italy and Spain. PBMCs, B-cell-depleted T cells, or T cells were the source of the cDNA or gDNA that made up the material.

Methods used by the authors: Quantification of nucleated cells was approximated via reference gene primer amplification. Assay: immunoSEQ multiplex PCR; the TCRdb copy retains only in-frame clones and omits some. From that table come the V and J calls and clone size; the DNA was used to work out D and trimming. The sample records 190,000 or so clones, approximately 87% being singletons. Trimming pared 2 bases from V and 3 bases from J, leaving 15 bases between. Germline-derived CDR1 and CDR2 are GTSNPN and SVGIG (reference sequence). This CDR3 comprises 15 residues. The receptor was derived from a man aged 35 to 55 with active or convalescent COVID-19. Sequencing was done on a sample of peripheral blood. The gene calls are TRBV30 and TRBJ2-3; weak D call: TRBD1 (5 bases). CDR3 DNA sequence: TGTGCCTGGAGTTGGCTCAGGGATGGGACAGATACGCAGTATTTT. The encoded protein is CAWSWLRDGTDTQYF.